The T cell receptor beta chain under discussion was sequenced for a study of blood T cell repertoires in COVID-19. In the study overall: Sites across the United States, Italy and Spain contributed samples from acute and convalescent COVID-19.

The germline gives CDR1 SGHRS, CDR2 YFSETQ. This CDR3 is 13 amino acids long. V lost 5 bases to trimming and J lost 5 bases, with 10 bases between them. As handled by the study authors: How many nucleated cells were present was estimated from reference gene primer amplification. Profiling relied on immunoSEQ multiplex PCR, and the TCRdb table lists in-frame clones only, not all of them. V, J and clone size derive from that table, while D and trimming were established from the DNA sequence. The sample includes roughly 69,000 clones, more than 80% of them seen just once. The chain combines TRBV5-1 with TRBJ1-4; D perhaps matches TRBD1 (6 bases). The TCR originated in a man between 50 and 59 years old with COVID-19, enrolled during active disease. Material for sequencing was peripheral blood. The CDR3 sequence is CASRDSRNEKLFF. The CDR3, as DNA: TGCGCCAGCAGGGACAGCCGAAATGAAAAACTGTTTTTT.